The 30 T cell receptor beta chains given below trace back to one sample, sequenced in a study of cytomegalovirus exposure and HLA in healthy donors. The study ran its PCR with 60 Vbeta and 13 Jbeta primers. Method: immunoSEQ multiplex PCR; TCRdb's copy keeps in-frame clones and lacks some. The sample has 150,000 to 200,000 clones; 80% to 90% are singletons. Material for sequencing was PBMCs. The origin of the receptors is a man aged 18 to 29 in good health and CMV-seropositive.

The chain joins TRBV5-1 to TRBJ2-7, with TRBD1 as a possible D gene (6 bases). From germline, CDR1 is SGHRS and CDR2 YFSETQ. The CDR3 sequence is 14 residues long. Trimming cost V 0 bases and J 4 bases, with 11 bases left between them. The CDR3 coding sequence is TGCGCCAGCAGCTTGGGGACAGACAAGTACGAGCAGTACTTC. Encoded protein: CASSLGTDKYEQYF.

The chain joins TRBV9 to TRBJ1-2; D not certain. CDR1 SGDLS and CDR2 YYNGEE come from the germline V gene. The ends were cut back, 3 bases at V and 6 bases at J, with 12 bases in the middle. The CDR3 totals 13 residues. CDR3 sequence: CASSGVGGHGYTF. CDR3 nucleotides: TGTGCCAGCAGCGGGGTGGGCGGGCATGGCTACACCTTC.

This clone has only one observation. V is TRBV7-3 and J is TRBJ2-2; TRBD2 matches at 10 bases. V shed 4 bases, J shed 6 bases, and the junction held 2 bases outside the gene matches. The CDR3 has 14 residues. Germline V gene data show CDR1 as SGHTA and CDR2 as FQGTGA. The CDR3 region is CASSWSGGAGELFF. CDR3 bases: TGTGCCAGCAGCTGGAGCGGGGGGGCCGGGGAGCTGTTTTTT.

The J gene is TRBJ1-6, the V gene TRBV18; possibly TRBD1 for D (6 bases). The CDR3 consists of 20 residues. Trimming cost V 2 bases and J 0 bases, with 20 bases left between them. Looked up from germline, CDR1 is KGHSH and CDR2 is LQKENI. The CDR3: CASSPSPNFTGSSYNSPLHF. The CDR3 DNA reads TGTGCCAGCTCACCATCCCCAAATTTTACAGGGAGCTCCTATAATTCACCCCTCCACTTT. The variable domain in full, completed from reference TRBV18 and TRBJ1-6, reads NAGVMQNPRHLVRRRGQEARLRCSPMKGHSHVYWYRQLPEEGLKFMVYLQKENIIDESGMPKERFSAEFPKEGPSILRIQQVVRGDSAAYFCASSPSPNFTGSSYNSPLHFGNGTRLTVT.

V is TRBV4-3 and J is TRBJ1-1, with TRBD1 matching 7 bases. V shed 0 bases, J shed 0 bases, and the junction held 16 bases outside the gene matches. This CDR3 contains 20 residues. The germline V gene encodes CDR1 LGHNA and CDR2 YSLEER. CDR3 nucleotide sequence: TGCGCCAGCAGCCAAGATCGGGCGGAGGGGGCCGTTTTAATGAACACTGAAGCTTTCTTT. Translating gives CASSQDRAEGAVLMNTEAFF.

CDR3 coding DNA: TGTGCCAGCAGCTTGTATAGCTCTGGAAACACCATATATTTT. The encoded protein is CASSLYSSGNTIYF. The chain joins TRBV5-6 to TRBJ1-3, with D unclear. Trimming took 1 base from V and 0 from J, leaving 5 bases between them. The CDR3 covers 14 residues. Germline CDR1 and CDR2: SGHDT and YYEEEE.

The chain recombines TRBV19 with TRBJ2-7, with D tentatively TRBD1 (6 bases). Germline CDR1 reads LNHDA; CDR2 reads SQIVND (reference sequence). There are 13 residues in the CDR3. V lost 3 bases, J lost 7 bases, and 13 bases lay in between. The CDR3 DNA sequence: TGTGCCAGTAGTATTGGGGGCGAGGGAGAGCAGTACTTC. It encodes CASSIGGEGEQYF.

V is TRBV4-1 and J is TRBJ1-6; D gene ambiguous. The CDR3 consists of 16 residues. V lost 0 bases and J 6 bases, leaving 12 bases between the germline ends. Germline V gene data show CDR1 as MGHRA and CDR2 as YSYEKL. The CDR3 DNA is TGCGCCAGCAGCCAAGAACGGAGGAGAGCTAATTCACCCCTCCACTTT. Translated: CASSQERRRANSPLHF.

The chain employs TRBV5-1 and TRBJ2-3; 9 bases align to TRBD2. The V gene end was trimmed by 6 bases and the J gene end by 5 bases; junction bases not matched to a gene: 7. Germline V gene lookup returns CDR1 SGHRS and CDR2 YFSETQ. The CDR3 spans 14 residues. CDR3 DNA: TGCGCCAGCAACAAGCGGGGGGAGTTAGATACGCAGTATTTT. Translation gives CASNKRGELDTQYF.

The J gene is TRBJ2-7, the V gene TRBV5-1; 8 bases align to TRBD2. Germline V CDR1 and CDR2: SGHRS, YFSETQ. This CDR3 has 19 amino acids. J gave up 1 base and V 3 bases, and 18 bases lay outside the gene matches. DNA of the CDR3: TGCGCCAGCAGCTCGGGAGGGGTGCAGGGACGCGGAGTTTCCTACGAGCAGTACTTC. Translation gives CASSSGGVQGRGVSYEQYF.

In nucleotides, the CDR3 is TGTGCCTGGAGTGTAGGCGGTTCGGTTGTCTCTGGAAACACCATATATTTT. Protein: CAWSVGGSVVSGNTIYF. The chain has TRBV30 and TRBJ1-3; D remains unclear. CDR3 size: 17 residues. In germline, CDR1 is GTSNPN, CDR2 SVGIG (reference sequence). The ends were cut back, 0 bases at V and 0 bases at J, with 15 bases in the middle.

CDR3 bases: TGTGCCAGCACCCCGAGGGGACTGTATGGCTACACCTTC. It specifies CASTPRGLYGYTF. This chain links TRBV28 with TRBJ1-2; a possible D gene is TRBD1 (5 bases). The V gene's germline CDR1 is MDHEN and CDR2 SYDVKM. The germline V and J ends were trimmed by 7 bases and 5 bases, with 14 bases remaining between them. The CDR3 covers 13 residues.

This clone was counted once. The chain has TRBV6-5 and TRBJ2-4, with D perhaps TRBD2 (5 bases). Germline CDR1 and CDR2: MNHEY and SVGAGI. There are 15 residues in the CDR3. V was cut by 3 bases and J by 0 bases, with 9 bases left in between. This CDR3 reads CASSYIGLAKNIQYF. CDR3 in DNA: TGTGCCAGCAGTTATATTGGACTAGCCAAAAACATTCAGTACTTC.

The chain couples TRBV5-1 to TRBJ2-2; D may be TRBD1 (6 bases). Trimming took 7 bases from V and 5 from J, leaving 18 bases between them. CDR3 length: 15 residues. Germline V lookup: CDR1 SGHRS, CDR2 YFSETQ. The CDR3 DNA is TGCGCCAGCTCCCAACAGGGTCAGGGGACCGGGGAGCTGTTTTTT. Residues: CASSQQGQGTGELFF.

The V gene is TRBV6-5, the J gene TRBJ2-1, with D uncertain. CDR3 length: 12 residues. V dropped 0 bases and J dropped 8 bases, with 5 bases sitting between them. CDR1 and CDR2 (germline): MNHEY, SVGAGI. The CDR3 coding sequence is TGTGCCAGCAGTTACTCCCAGGATGAGCAGTTCTTC. Translation gives CASSYSQDEQFF.

This rearrangement joins TRBV19 to TRBJ2-7; 9 bases match TRBD1. CDR3 length: 15 amino acids. V trimming: 5 bases; J trimming: 1 base; junction bases outside the gene matches: 6. The germline gives CDR1 LNHDA, CDR2 SQIVND (reference sequence). CDR3 amino acids: CASSPGQGGSYEQYF. In nucleotides, the CDR3 is TGTGCCAGTAGTCCGGGACAGGGAGGTTCCTACGAGCAGTACTTC.

This chain links TRBV19 with TRBJ2-7, with D tentatively TRBD1 (6 bases). The germline gives CDR1 LNHDA, CDR2 SQIVND (reference sequence). CDR3 length equals 16 residues. Trimming left V 0 bases short and J 3 bases short, with 15 bases between. The CDR3 protein is CASSIDYRDPDYEQYF. The CDR3 bases are TGTGCCAGTAGTATAGACTACAGGGATCCCGACTACGAGCAGTACTTC. Filled out from reference TRBV19 and TRBJ2-7, the complete variable domain reads DGGITQSPKYLFRKEGQNVTLSCEQNLNHDAMYWYRQDPGQGLRLIYYSQIVNDFQKGDIAEGYSVSREKKESFPLTVTSAQKNPTAFYLCASSIDYRDPDYEQYFGPGTRLTVT.

The chain combines TRBV7-9 with TRBJ1-6, with D perhaps matching TRBD1 (5 bases). Germline-derived CDR1 and CDR2 are SEHNR and FQNEAQ (reference sequence). V lost 5 bases, J lost 2 bases, and 13 bases lay in between. This CDR3 region has 16 residues. The DNA of the CDR3 is TGTGCCAGCAGCGAGGATCAGGGTCCCTATAATTCACCCCTCCACTTT. As protein: CASSEDQGPYNSPLHF.

The DNA of the CDR3 is TGTGCCAGCAGCTTAAGCAGGGTTGGTGATTCGACCCTCCACTTT. Translating it yields CASSLSRVGDSTLHF. The chain joins TRBV7-8 to TRBJ1-6; D perhaps matches TRBD1 (5 bases). The CDR3 extends over 15 amino acids. V lost 2 bases and J lost 14, with 19 bases in between. The germline V gene encodes CDR1 SGHVS and CDR2 FQNEAQ.

The CDR3 DNA follows: TGCGCCAGCAGCCTTTACAGGGAGGGTTCACCCCTCCACTTT. Translation gives CASSLYREGSPLHF. V and J are TRBV5-1 and TRBJ1-6, with D possibly matching TRBD1 (6 bases). Germline V gene sequence: CDR1 SGHRS, CDR2 YFSETQ. Between the trimmed V and J ends, which lost 4 bases and 9 bases, there was a span of 14 bases. There are 14 residues in the CDR3.

The chain has TRBV19 and TRBJ2-7, with D possibly being TRBD1 (5 bases). The CDR3 loop spans 15 amino acids. Trimming took 3 bases from V and 1 from J, leaving 13 bases between them. The germline CDR1 and CDR2 sequences are LNHDA and SQIVND (reference sequence). The CDR3 protein is CASSIGPGPSYEQYF. As DNA, the CDR3 is TGTGCCAGTAGTATCGGGCCAGGGCCATCCTACGAGCAGTACTTC.

The genes are TRBV7-9 and TRBJ1-5, with D hard to call. This CDR3 is 14 amino acids long. V lost 1 base and J 4 bases, leaving 8 bases between the germline ends. From germline, CDR1 is SEHNR and CDR2 FQNEAQ (reference sequence). CDR3 in DNA: TGTGCCAGCAGCTTAGGAGCAAATAATCAGCCCCAGCATTTT. Translating it yields CASSLGANNQPQHF.

The chain couples TRBV29-1 to TRBJ1-1; TRBD1 agrees at 9 bases. V was clipped by 7 bases and J by 0 bases; unmatched bases: 9. This CDR3 region has 15 residues. Germline values: CDR1 SQVTM, CDR2 ANQGSEA. In DNA, the CDR3 is TGCAGCGCAGGACAGGGGTGGGGGATGAACACTGAAGCTTTCTTT. Its translation: CSAGQGWGMNTEAFF.

This chain connects TRBV16 to TRBJ1-2; TRBD1 aligns across 8 bases. Germline values: CDR1 KGHSY, CDR2 FQNENV. V lost 0 bases to trimming and J lost 2 bases; unmatched junction nucleotides: 5. The CDR3 is 16 amino acids. The CDR3, as DNA: TGTGCCAGCAGCCAATCGTTACCAGGGGGCAACTATGGCTACACCTTC. It specifies CASSQSLPGGNYGYTF.

The J gene is TRBJ2-4, the V gene TRBV2; 7 positions match TRBD1. The J segment lost 9 bases and the V segment lost 3 bases, leaving 5 bases of the junction unmatched. In germline, CDR1 is SNHLY, CDR2 FYNNEI. CDR3 length equals 13 residues. For the CDR3, the DNA is TGTGCCAGCAGTGATGAGACAGGGTCCATTCAGTACTTC. This translates into CASSDETGSIQYF.

The rearrangement joins TRBV5-6 to TRBJ1-6; D gene unclear. From germline, CDR1 is SGHDT and CDR2 YYEEEE. Deletions cut 1 base from V and 7 bases from J, with 12 bases between. CDR3 length equals 15 residues. CDR3 sequence: CASSLTSSANSPLHF. CDR3 nucleotide sequence: TGTGCCAGCAGCTTGACCTCGAGCGCGAATTCACCCCTCCACTTT.

This chain connects TRBV30 to TRBJ1-1, with TRBD1 identical over 9 bases. There are 13 residues in the CDR3. CDR1 is GTSNPN, CDR2 SVGIG, per germline (reference sequence). Trimming at V came to 2 bases and at J to 5 bases, leaving 3 bases not matched to a gene. DNA of the CDR3: TGTGCCTGGAGTTTAGACAGGGGGACTGAAGCTTTCTTT. It specifies CAWSLDRGTEAFF. The full variable domain, completed using reference TRBV30 and TRBJ1-1, is SQTIHQWPATLVQPVGSPLSLECTVEGTSNPNLYWYRQAAGRGLQLLFYSVGIGQISSEVPQNLSASRPQDRQFILSSKKLLLSDSGFYLCAWSLDRGTEAFFGQGTRLTVV.

The chain couples TRBV5-4 to TRBJ2-3; tentatively, D is TRBD2 (6 bases). Germline V gene sequence: CDR1 SGHNT, CDR2 YYREEE (reference sequence). The length of the CDR3 is 14 residues. V shed 1 base and J shed 1 base, with 7 bases lying between them. The CDR3, as DNA: TGTGCCAGCAGCTTGACTAGCCGCACAGATACGCAGTATTTT. This codes for CASSLTSRTDTQYF.

DNA for the CDR3: TGTGCCAGCAAAGGGACAGGGACCTACAATGAGCAGTTCTTC. Its protein product is CASKGTGTYNEQFF. The rearrangement joins TRBV25-1 to TRBJ2-1, with 9 bases aligning to TRBD1. Germline V gene sequence: CDR1 MGHDK, CDR2 SYGVNS. There are 14 residues in the CDR3. Trimming at V came to 7 bases and at J to 2 bases, leaving 3 bases not matched to a gene.

The J gene is TRBJ1-3, the V gene TRBV29-1; possibly TRBD1 for D (5 bases). V was trimmed by 6 bases and J by 2 bases, leaving 14 bases between them. The CDR3 has 14 residues. CDR1 is SQVTM, CDR2 ANQGSEA, per germline. The CDR3 DNA reads as TGCAGCGTGGGGGGTCCTACCCCTGGAAACACCATATATTTT. This sequence encodes CSVGGPTPGNTIYF. Combining the CDR3 with reference TRBV29-1 and TRBJ1-3 gives the whole variable domain SAVISQKPSRDICQRGTSLTIQCQVDSQVTMMFWYRQQPGQSLTLIATANQGSEATYESGFVIDKFPISRPNLTFSTLTVSNMSPEDSSIYLCSVGGPTPGNTIYFGEGSWLTVV.